A single sample is the source of the 30 T cell receptor beta chains below, sequenced in a study of CD8+CD57+ T cells in acquired aplastic anemia. Genomic DNA, the template, was used for profiling of the TCR beta VDJ and CDR3. Via MiXCR, TCRdb re-called the reads, giving one row per CDR3 protein. The sample contains about 240,000 distinct CDR3 sequences, approximately 50% of which appear only once. Patients sequenced had flow cytometry evidence of CD8+CD57+ cell expansion. Sequenced sample: sorted CD4+, CD8+, or CD8+CD57+ T cells (not recorded which) from PBMCs. The receptor set was obtained from a human donor with aplastic anemia.

The J gene is TRBJ1-2, the V gene TRBV6-1; 12 nucleotides line up with TRBD1. The CDR3 has 18 residues. V trimming: 7 bases; J trimming: 5 bases; junction bases outside the gene matches: 17. In germline, CDR1 is MNHNS, CDR2 SASEGT. For the CDR3, the DNA is TGTGCCAGCATTCTCTTGGGGACAGGGGGCTCTTCGGGGTATGGCTACACCTTC. Amino acids: CASILLGTGGSSGYGYTF.

The chain employs TRBV29-1 and TRBJ1-2; perhaps TRBD1 as D (6 bases). V was shortened by 4 bases and J by 8 bases, with 20 bases between the two germline ends. This CDR3 is 14 amino acids long. Germline V gene data show CDR1 as SQVTM and CDR2 as ANQGSEA. CDR3 in DNA: TGCAGCGTTGGGGAGCCCGCAGGGGCAGTCGGCTACACCTTC. This codes for CSVGEPAGAVGYTF.

About this clonotype: Because it lacks the conserved phenylalanine or tryptophan at the end, this CDR3 is likely a read error. The CDR3 nucleotides read TGTGCCAGCAGCGTAGGAGAGCTGGAGGCCACTGAAGCTTTCCTC. This sequence encodes CASSVGELEATEAFL. This chain connects TRBV9 to TRBJ1-1; no firm D call. V lost 0 bases and J 4 bases, leaving 13 bases between the germline ends. The germline CDR1 and CDR2 sequences are SGDLS and YYNGEE. The CDR3 extends over 15 amino acids.

The rearrangement uses TRBV5-6 and TRBJ2-2, with 7 bases matching TRBD1. The CDR3 sequence is 14 residues long. Trimming at V came to 4 bases and at J to 8 bases, leaving 8 bases not matched to a gene. Germline V gene data show CDR1 as SGHDT and CDR2 as YYEEEE. The chain's CDR3 is CASSHNRGRGELFF. CDR3 DNA: TGTGCCAGCAGCCACAACAGGGGCAGGGGGGAGCTGTTTTTT.

In nucleotides, the CDR3 is TGTGCCAGCAGCATAAGGCGCGGACCGGAGAACTATGGCTACACCTTC. It specifies CASSIRRGPENYGYTF. The rearrangement links TRBV11-2 to TRBJ1-2, with D hard to call. Germline V gives CDR1 SGHAT, CDR2 FQNNGV. The CDR3 is 16 residues long. V dropped 5 bases and J dropped 2 bases, with 18 bases sitting between them.

With regard to this clonotype: This may be a read error, as it is one base from a much larger clone. The conserved final phenylalanine or tryptophan is absent from the CDR3, which likely points to a read error. The chain uses TRBV9 and TRBJ2-7; D ambiguous. With 0 bases removed from V and 2 bases from J, the gap between germline ends came to 9 bases. Germline CDR1 is SGDLS and CDR2 is YYNGEE. CDR3 length: 14 residues. CDR3 bases: TGTGCCAGCAGCGTAGGAGACACAGCCTACGAGCAGTACCTC. Residues: CASSVGDTAYEQYL.

This clonotype was seen at least ten times. V gene TRBV7-9 combines with J gene TRBJ2-3; unclear D gene. Per the germline V gene, CDR1 is SEHNR and CDR2 is FQNEAQ (reference sequence). This CDR3 is built from 14 residues. V was cut by 4 bases and J by 2 bases, with 10 bases left in between. CDR3 bases: TGTGCCAGCAGCTACATTGGGAACACAGATACGCAGTATTTT. Residues: CASSYIGNTDTQYF.

This clonotype was seen only a few times. The V and J genes are TRBV7-2 and TRBJ2-7; 15 bases are a match to TRBD2. Unmatched junction bases numbered 8, after V lost 6 bases and J lost 2 bases. The CDR3 covers 17 residues. CDR1 is SGHTA, CDR2 FQGNSA, per germline. This CDR3 is CASRNSGLAGGTYEQYF. DNA for the CDR3: TGTGCCAGCAGGAACTCGGGACTAGCGGGGGGTACCTACGAGCAGTACTTC.

With respect to this clonotype: It may be a read error: a sequence one base away is much more abundant. The CDR3 spells CASSPDSGTDGYTF. The CDR3 DNA reads as TGTGCCAGCAGCCCAGATTCGGGGACAGATGGCTACACCTTC. The V gene is TRBV7-2, the J gene TRBJ1-2; 7 bases agree with TRBD1. The CDR3 runs to 14 residues. Germline V gene lookup returns CDR1 SGHTA and CDR2 FQGNSA. The J segment lost 6 bases and the V segment lost 5 bases, leaving 9 bases of the junction unmatched.

The rearrangement joins TRBV29-1 to TRBJ2-7, with no clear D. There are 11 residues in the CDR3. Deletions cut 8 bases from V and 7 bases from J, with 15 bases between. The germline V gene has CDR1 SQVTM and CDR2 ANQGSEA. CDR3 nucleotide sequence: TGCAGCACGGACCGCTACAATGAGCAGTACTTC. It specifies CSTDRYNEQYF.

This clonotype was recorded at least ten times. The rearrangement links TRBV10-3 to TRBJ2-3; 7 bases align to TRBD2. Germline loops: CDR1 ENHRY, CDR2 SYGVKD. The CDR3 length is 17 residues. V shed 0 bases and J 1 base; nucleotides not matched to a gene: 7. The DNA for the CDR3 is TGTGCCATCAGTGAGTCTATGGGGCTAGCGGGCACAGATACGCAGTATTTT. Its protein product is CAISESMGLAGTDTQYF.

This clonotype was found a few times. V usage is TRBV7-2 and J usage is TRBJ2-5, with 10 bases lining up with TRBD1. The length of the CDR3 is 17 residues. Unmatched junction bases numbered 16, after V lost 1 base and J lost 11 bases. From germline, CDR1 is SGHTA and CDR2 FQGNSA. The CDR3 spells CASSLVIGTGDSGEQYF. In DNA form, the CDR3 reads TGTGCCAGCAGCTTAGTGATAGGGACAGGGGATTCGGGGGAGCAGTACTTC.

This clonotype was seen a handful of times. A much larger clone is a single base away; this may be a read error. The J gene is TRBJ2-1, the V gene TRBV12-3 or TRBV12-4; D uncertain. Trimming cost V 4 bases and J 10 bases, with 20 bases left between them. The CDR3 loop spans 15 amino acids. CDR3 sequence reads: CASSYRTTLGYEQFF. CDR3 coding DNA: TGTGCCAGCAGTTACCGGACGACCTTGGGCTACGAGCAGTTCTTC.

This clonotype has only a few counts. The chain uses TRBV7-9 and TRBJ1-2, with 9 bases aligning to TRBD1. Germline assignment: CDR1 SEHNR and CDR2 FQNEAQ (reference sequence). The CDR3 covers 14 residues. Unmatched junction bases numbered 8, after V lost 5 bases and J lost 7 bases. The CDR3 is CASSPPGTGFGYTF. For the CDR3, the DNA is TGTGCCAGCAGCCCTCCCGGGACAGGGTTTGGCTACACCTTC.

Many counts were recorded for this clonotype. CDR3 in DNA: TGCGCCAGCAGCTTGGCCGGGGACAGCGACCAAGAGACCCAGTACTTC. Protein: CASSLAGDSDQETQYF. The chain recombines TRBV5-1 with TRBJ2-5, with 7 bases that match TRBD1. CDR1 and CDR2 from the germline V gene are SGHRS and YFSETQ. Trimming cost V 0 bases and J 0 bases; bases outside gene matches: 5. The CDR3 sequence is 16 residues long.

This clonotype appeared a few times. One end of the junction fails to match germline, which may point to a read error. The rearrangement joins TRBV5-1 to TRBJ1-6; D is perhaps TRBD1 (5 bases). Germline V lookup: CDR1 SGHRS, CDR2 YFSETQ. There are 16 residues in the CDR3. Here the CDR3 DNA reads TGCGCCAGCAGCTTGGCCGGGGACTCCCATAATTCACCCCTCCACTTT. This translates into CASSLAGDSHNSPLHF.

The count of this clonotype is one. Lacking the conserved final phenylalanine or tryptophan, this CDR3 likely reflects a read error. V and J are TRBV10-3 and TRBJ2-7; D ambiguous. Germline V CDR1 and CDR2: ENHRY, SYGVKD. CDR3 size: 14 residues. CDR3 nucleotide sequence: TGTGCCATCGGTGAGACTTCAGCATCCTACGAGCAGTACTCC. It yields the protein CAIGETSASYEQYS.

Worth noting for this clonotype: The CDR3 does not close with the conserved phenylalanine or tryptophan, likely indicating a read error. V is TRBV20-1 and J is TRBJ2-5; D may be TRBD2 (6 bases). CDR3 length: 16 amino acids. Germline loops: CDR1 DFQATT, CDR2 SNEGSKA (reference sequence). Trimming cost V 5 bases and J 5 bases, with 24 bases left between them. The CDR3 loop is CSAGGASGELRETQYL. The CDR3 bases are TGCAGTGCTGGTGGGGCGTCGGGGGAGCTGAGGGAGACCCAGTACCTC.

V usage is TRBV6-6 and J usage is TRBJ2-6; D is undetermined. V shed 6 bases and J shed 0 bases, with 9 bases lying between them. The CDR3 has 15 amino acids. The germline CDR1 and CDR2 sequences are MNHNY and SVGAGI (reference sequence). CDR3 sequence (DNA): TGTGCCAGCAGGGCAGGAGACTCTGGGGCCAACGTCCTGACTTTC. This sequence encodes CASRAGDSGANVLTF.

This clonotype has ten or more counts. The chain joins TRBV2 to TRBJ1-1; D is unresolved. The CDR3 is 12 residues long. V dropped 10 bases and J dropped 7 bases, with 16 bases sitting between them. Germline CDR1 reads SNHLY; CDR2 reads FYNNEI. In DNA, the CDR3 is TGTGCCATCCTAGAGACACGCATTGAAGCTTTCTTT. Protein sequence: CAILETRIEAFF.

This clonotype occurred many times. This chain uses TRBV19 with TRBJ1-2, with 7 bases fitting TRBD1. With 4 bases clipped from V and 3 bases from J, the junction kept 5 bases outside the gene matches. The CDR3 has 14 amino acids. CDR1 LNHDA and CDR2 SQIVND come from the germline V gene (reference sequence). The CDR3 coding sequence is TGTGCCAGTAGTACAGGGGACAGATACTATGGCTACACCTTC. It encodes CASSTGDRYYGYTF.

The rearrangement uses TRBV19 and TRBJ2-7; D might be TRBD2 (5 bases). CDR1 is LNHDA and CDR2 is SQIVND in the germline V gene (reference sequence). CDR3 length: 15 amino acids. Trimming took off 5 bases at V and 0 bases at J, with 14 bases between the two ends. The CDR3 here is CASSVASGYSYEQYF. The CDR3 DNA follows: TGTGCCAGTAGTGTGGCGAGCGGCTACTCCTACGAGCAGTACTTC. Drawing the rest from reference TRBV19 and TRBJ2-7, the complete variable domain is DGGITQSPKYLFRKEGQNVTLSCEQNLNHDAMYWYRQDPGQGLRLIYYSQIVNDFQKGDIAEGYSVSREKKESFPLTVTSAQKNPTAFYLCASSVASGYSYEQYFGPGTRLTVT.

This chain uses TRBV19 with TRBJ2-7; TRBD1 matches at 8 bases. Per germline, CDR1 LNHDA and CDR2 SQIVND (reference sequence). The CDR3 is 14 residues long. The V and J ends lost 6 bases and 2 bases, in that order; junction bases with no gene match: 6. For the CDR3, the DNA is TGTGCCAGTAGACGGACGACAGGGGCCTACGAGCAGTACTTC. Translated, it gives CASRRTTGAYEQYF.

The chain employs TRBV2 and TRBJ2-1, with 8 bases lining up with TRBD2. With V trimmed by 5 bases and J by 4 bases, 10 bases remained unmatched. The CDR3 is 16 amino acids. The germline V gene encodes CDR1 SNHLY and CDR2 FYNNEI. CDR3 sequence (DNA): TGTGCCAGCAGTTTAAATACGGGACTAGGGTACAATGAGCAGTTCTTC. It translates to CASSLNTGLGYNEQFF.

In its sample, this clonotype was seen many times. V is TRBV6-5 and J is TRBJ1-5; TRBD1 matches at 9 bases. From germline, CDR1 is MNHEY and CDR2 SVGAGI. V shed 6 bases and J 3 bases; nucleotides not matched to a gene: 3. The CDR3 is 14 residues long. CDR3 loop: CASRIQGANQPQHF. The CDR3 coding sequence is TGTGCCAGCAGGATACAGGGGGCCAATCAGCCCCAGCATTTT.

The rearrangement joins TRBV25-1 to TRBJ1-2; a possible D gene is TRBD1 (5 bases). This CDR3 has 20 residues. Germline V CDR1 and CDR2: MGHDK, SYGVNS. V dropped 7 bases and J dropped 4 bases, with 34 bases sitting between them. In nucleotides, the CDR3 is TGTGCCAGCAACATACCGTTCCCTGTGGGGCAGGGAAGAAAACCCTATGGCTACACCTTC. The encoded protein is CASNIPFPVGQGRKPYGYTF.

The chain recombines TRBV28 with TRBJ2-7, with TRBD2 matching over 7 bases. The CDR3 has 14 residues. V gave up 7 bases and J gave up 5 bases; unmatched junction bases: 11. Germline-derived CDR1 and CDR2 are MDHEN and SYDVKM. CDR3 amino acids: CASKQSSGYNEQYF. The CDR3 nucleotides read TGTGCCAGCAAACAATCTAGCGGCTACAACGAGCAGTACTTC.

This clonotype was counted between two and nine times. CDR3 nucleotide sequence: TGTGCCAGCAGCTTGGCAAGAGGGCTCTACGAGCAGTACTTC. Protein product: CASSLARGLYEQYF. The rearrangement uses TRBV11-2 and TRBJ2-7, with a weak D call TRBD2 (5 bases). CDR1 is SGHAT, CDR2 FQNNGV, per germline. The V end was cut by 3 bases, the J end by 3 bases, with 12 bases between. The CDR3 is made up of 14 amino acids. The complete variable domain, with remaining parts taken from reference TRBV11-2 and TRBJ2-7, reads EAGVAQSPRYKIIEKRQSVAFWCNPISGHATLYWYQQILGQGPKLLIQFQNNGVVDDSQLPKDRFSAERLKGVDSTLKIQPAKLEDSAVYLCASSLARGLYEQYFGPGTRLTVT.

This clonotype was detected ten times or more. This chain connects TRBV20-1 to TRBJ2-7, with no clear D. Per the germline V gene, CDR1 is DFQATT and CDR2 is SNEGSKA (reference sequence). V gave up 0 bases and J gave up 2 bases, with 11 bases separating them. The CDR3 is made up of 14 amino acids. CDR3 DNA: TGCAGTGCTAGAGATAACACGGGTCCCTACGAGCAGTACTTC. Translation: CSARDNTGPYEQYF.

This chain links TRBV28 with TRBJ2-1; D uncertain. The CDR3 consists of 14 residues. V lost 3 bases and J 6 bases, leaving 12 bases between the germline ends. In germline, CDR1 is MDHEN, CDR2 SYDVKM. The CDR3 coding sequence is TGTGCCAGCAGTTTCAATATCATGGGCAATGAGCAGTTCTTC. It yields the protein CASSFNIMGNEQFF.